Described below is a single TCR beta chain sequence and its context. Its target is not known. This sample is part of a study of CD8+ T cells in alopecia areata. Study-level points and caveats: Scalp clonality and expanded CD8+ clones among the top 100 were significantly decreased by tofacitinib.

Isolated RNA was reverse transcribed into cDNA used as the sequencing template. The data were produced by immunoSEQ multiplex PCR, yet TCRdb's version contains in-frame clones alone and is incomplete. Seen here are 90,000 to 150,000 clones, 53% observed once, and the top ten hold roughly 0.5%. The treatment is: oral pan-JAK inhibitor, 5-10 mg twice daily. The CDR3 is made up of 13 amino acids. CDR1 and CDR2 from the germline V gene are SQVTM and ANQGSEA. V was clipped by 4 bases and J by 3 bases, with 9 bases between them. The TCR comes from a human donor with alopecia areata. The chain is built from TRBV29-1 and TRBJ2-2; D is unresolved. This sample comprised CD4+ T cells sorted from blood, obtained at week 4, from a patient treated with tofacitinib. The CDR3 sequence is CSVGFQYTGELFF. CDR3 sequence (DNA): TGCAGCGTTGGGTTTCAGTACACCGGGGAGCTGTTTTTT.